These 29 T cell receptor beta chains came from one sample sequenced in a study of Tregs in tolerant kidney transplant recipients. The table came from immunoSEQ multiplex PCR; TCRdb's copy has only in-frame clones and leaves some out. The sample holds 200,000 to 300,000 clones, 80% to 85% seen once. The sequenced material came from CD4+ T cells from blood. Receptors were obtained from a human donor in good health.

CDR3 sequence reads: CASSPRTGENQPQHF. The CDR3 DNA reads as TGTGCCAGCTCACCCCGGACAGGGGAGAATCAGCCCCAGCATTTT. The chain combines TRBV18 with TRBJ1-5; 9 bases agree with TRBD1. J lost 4 bases, V lost 3 bases, and 4 bases had no gene match. The CDR3 has 15 amino acids. Looked up from germline, CDR1 is KGHSH and CDR2 is LQKENI.

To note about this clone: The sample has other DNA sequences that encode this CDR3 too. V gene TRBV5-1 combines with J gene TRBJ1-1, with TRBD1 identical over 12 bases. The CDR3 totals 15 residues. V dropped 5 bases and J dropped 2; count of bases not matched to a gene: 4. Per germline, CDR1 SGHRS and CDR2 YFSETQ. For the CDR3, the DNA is TGCGCCAGCAGTGCGGGGACAGGGGGCAACACTGAAGCTTTCTTT. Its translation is CASSAGTGGNTEAFF.

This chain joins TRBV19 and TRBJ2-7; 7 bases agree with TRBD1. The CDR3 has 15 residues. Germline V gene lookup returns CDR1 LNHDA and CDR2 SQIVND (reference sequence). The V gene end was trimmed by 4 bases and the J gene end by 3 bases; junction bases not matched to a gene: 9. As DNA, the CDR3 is TGTGCCAGTAGTAGCGACAGGGTTGGAAGCTACGAGCAGTACTTC. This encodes CASSSDRVGSYEQYF.

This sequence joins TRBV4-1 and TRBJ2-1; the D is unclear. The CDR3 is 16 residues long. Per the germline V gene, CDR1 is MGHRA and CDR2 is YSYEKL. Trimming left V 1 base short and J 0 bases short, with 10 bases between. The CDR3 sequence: CASSQGAVSSYNEQFF. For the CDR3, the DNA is TGCGCCAGCAGCCAAGGGGCGGTGAGCTCCTACAATGAGCAGTTCTTC.

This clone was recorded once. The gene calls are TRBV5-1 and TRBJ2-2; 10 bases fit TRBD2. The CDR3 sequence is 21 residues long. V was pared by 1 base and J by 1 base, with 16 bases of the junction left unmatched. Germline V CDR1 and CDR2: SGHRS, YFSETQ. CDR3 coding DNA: TGCGCCAGCAGCTTGAAAGTCCTGCGGGCTAGCGGGAGCGAGAACACCGGGGAGCTGTTTTTT. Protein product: CASSLKVLRASGSENTGELFF.

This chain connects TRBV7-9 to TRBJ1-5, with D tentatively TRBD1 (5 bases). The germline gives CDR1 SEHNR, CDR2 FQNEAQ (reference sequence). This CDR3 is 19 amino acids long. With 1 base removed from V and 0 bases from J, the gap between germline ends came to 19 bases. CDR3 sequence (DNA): TGTGCCAGCAGCTTAGTCGGGAAGGGGACCGGGTATAGCAATCAGCCCCAGCATTTT. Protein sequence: CASSLVGKGTGYSNQPQHF.

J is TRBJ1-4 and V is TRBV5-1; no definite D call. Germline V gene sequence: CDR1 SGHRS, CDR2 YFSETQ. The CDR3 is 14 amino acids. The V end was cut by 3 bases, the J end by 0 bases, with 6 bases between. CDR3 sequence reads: CASSWSTTNEKLFF. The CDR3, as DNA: TGCGCCAGCAGCTGGTCGACAACTAATGAAAAACTGTTTTTT.

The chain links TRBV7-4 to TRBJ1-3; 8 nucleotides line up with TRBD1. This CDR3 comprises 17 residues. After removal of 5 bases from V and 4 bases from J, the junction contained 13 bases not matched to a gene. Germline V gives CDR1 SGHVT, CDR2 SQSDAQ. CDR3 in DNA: TGTGCCAGCAGCCCACCACGGACAGGGCGGCAAGGAAACACCATATATTTT. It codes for CASSPPRTGRQGNTIYF.

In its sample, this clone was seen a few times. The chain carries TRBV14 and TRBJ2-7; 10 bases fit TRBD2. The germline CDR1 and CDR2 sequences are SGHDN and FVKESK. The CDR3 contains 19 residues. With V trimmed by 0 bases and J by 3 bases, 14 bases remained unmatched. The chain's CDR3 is CASSQDGGLAPSKDYEQYF. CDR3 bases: TGTGCCAGCAGCCAAGATGGGGGACTAGCGCCAAGTAAGGACTACGAGCAGTACTTC.

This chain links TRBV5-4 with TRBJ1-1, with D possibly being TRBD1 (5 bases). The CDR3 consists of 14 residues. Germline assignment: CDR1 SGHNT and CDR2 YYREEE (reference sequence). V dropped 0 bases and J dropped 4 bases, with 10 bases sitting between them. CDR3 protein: CASSLDGGGTEAFF. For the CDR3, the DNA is TGTGCCAGCAGCTTGGATGGGGGGGGCACTGAAGCTTTCTTT.

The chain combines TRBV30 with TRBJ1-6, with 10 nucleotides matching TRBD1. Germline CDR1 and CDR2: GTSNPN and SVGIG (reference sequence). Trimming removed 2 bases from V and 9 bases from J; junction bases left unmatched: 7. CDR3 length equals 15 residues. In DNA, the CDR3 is TGTGCCTGGAGTAACCGACAGGGGGCAACTTCACCCCTCCACTTT. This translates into CAWSNRQGATSPLHF.

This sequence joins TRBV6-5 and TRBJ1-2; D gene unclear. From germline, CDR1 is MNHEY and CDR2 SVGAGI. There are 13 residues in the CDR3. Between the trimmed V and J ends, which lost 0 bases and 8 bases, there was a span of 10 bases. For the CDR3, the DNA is TGTGCCAGCAGTTACTCCCTTGTAGGGGGCTACACCTTC. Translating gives CASSYSLVGGYTF.

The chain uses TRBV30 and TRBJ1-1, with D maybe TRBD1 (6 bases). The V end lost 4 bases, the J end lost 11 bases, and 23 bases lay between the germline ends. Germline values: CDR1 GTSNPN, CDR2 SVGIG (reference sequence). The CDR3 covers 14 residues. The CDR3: CAWIEDSWGDRAFF. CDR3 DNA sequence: TGTGCCTGGATTGAAGACAGCTGGGGTGACAGGGCTTTCTTT. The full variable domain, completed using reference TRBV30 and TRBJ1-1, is SQTIHQWPATLVQPVGSPLSLECTVEGTSNPNLYWYRQAAGRGLQLLFYSVGIGQISSEVPQNLSASRPQDRQFILSSKKLLLSDSGFYLCAWIEDSWGDRAFFGQGTRLTVV.

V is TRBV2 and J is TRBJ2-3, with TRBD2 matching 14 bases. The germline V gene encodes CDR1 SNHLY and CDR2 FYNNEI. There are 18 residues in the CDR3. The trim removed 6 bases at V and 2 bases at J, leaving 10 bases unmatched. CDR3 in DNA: TGTGCCAGCAGCTCCCCGACTAGCGGGGGGGCTGACACAGATACGCAGTATTTT. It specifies CASSSPTSGGADTDTQYF.

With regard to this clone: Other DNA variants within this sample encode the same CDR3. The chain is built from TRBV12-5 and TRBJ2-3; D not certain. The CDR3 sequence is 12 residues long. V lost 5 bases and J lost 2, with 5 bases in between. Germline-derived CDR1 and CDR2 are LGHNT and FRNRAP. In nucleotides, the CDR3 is TGTGCTAGTGGTCGCGACACAGATACGCAGTATTTT. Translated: CASGRDTDTQYF. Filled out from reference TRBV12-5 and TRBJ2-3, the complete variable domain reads DARVTQTPRHKVTEMGQEVTMRCQPILGHNTVFWYRQTMMQGLELLAYFRNRAPLDDSGMPKDRFSAEMPDATLATLKIQPSEPRDSAVYFCASGRDTDTQYFGPGTRLTVL.

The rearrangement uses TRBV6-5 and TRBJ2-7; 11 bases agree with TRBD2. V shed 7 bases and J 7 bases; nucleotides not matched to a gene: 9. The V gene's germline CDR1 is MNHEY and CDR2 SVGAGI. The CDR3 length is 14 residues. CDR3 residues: CASIKTSGSREQYF. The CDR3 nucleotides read TGTGCCAGCATTAAAACTAGCGGGAGTCGGGAGCAGTACTTC.

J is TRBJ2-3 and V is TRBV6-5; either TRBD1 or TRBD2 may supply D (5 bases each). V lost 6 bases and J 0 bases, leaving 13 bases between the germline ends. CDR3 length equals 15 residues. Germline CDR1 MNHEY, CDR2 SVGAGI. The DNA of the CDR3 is TGTGCCAGCAGGAGGGACGGAACTAGCACAGATACGCAGTATTTT. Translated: CASRRDGTSTDTQYF.

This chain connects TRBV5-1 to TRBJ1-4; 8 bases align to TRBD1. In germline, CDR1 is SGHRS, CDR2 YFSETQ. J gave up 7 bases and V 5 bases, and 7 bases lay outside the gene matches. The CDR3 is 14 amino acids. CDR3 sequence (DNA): TGCGCCAGCAGGAGTACAGGGGGGAGTGAAAAACTGTTTTTT. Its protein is CASRSTGGSEKLFF.

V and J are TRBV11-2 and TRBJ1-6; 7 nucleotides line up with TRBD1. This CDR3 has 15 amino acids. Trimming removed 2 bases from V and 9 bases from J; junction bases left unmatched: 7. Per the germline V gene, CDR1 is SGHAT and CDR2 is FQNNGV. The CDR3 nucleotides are TGTGCCAGCAGCTTATCAGGGGGGTTATTTTCACCCCTCCACTTT. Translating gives CASSLSGGLFSPLHF.

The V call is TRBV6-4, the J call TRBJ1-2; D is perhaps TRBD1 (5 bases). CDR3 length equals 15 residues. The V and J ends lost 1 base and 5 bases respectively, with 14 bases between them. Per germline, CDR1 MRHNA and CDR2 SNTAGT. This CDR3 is CASSDWGHGTYGYTF. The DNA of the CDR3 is TGTGCCAGCAGTGACTGGGGCCACGGAACGTATGGCTACACCTTC.

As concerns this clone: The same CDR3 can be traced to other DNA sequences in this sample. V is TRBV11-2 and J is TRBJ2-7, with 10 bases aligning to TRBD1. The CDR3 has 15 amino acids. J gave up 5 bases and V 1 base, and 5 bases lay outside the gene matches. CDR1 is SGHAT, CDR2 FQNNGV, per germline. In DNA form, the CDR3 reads TGTGCCAGCAGCTTAGGGGACAGGGGTATGGACGAGCAGTACTTC. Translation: CASSLGDRGMDEQYF.

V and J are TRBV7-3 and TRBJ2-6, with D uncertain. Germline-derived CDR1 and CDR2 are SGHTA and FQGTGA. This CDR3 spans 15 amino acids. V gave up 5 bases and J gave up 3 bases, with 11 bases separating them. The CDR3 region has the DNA TGTGCCAGCAGCCTAAGGGTGAGTGGGGCCAACGTCCTGACTTTC. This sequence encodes CASSLRVSGANVLTF.

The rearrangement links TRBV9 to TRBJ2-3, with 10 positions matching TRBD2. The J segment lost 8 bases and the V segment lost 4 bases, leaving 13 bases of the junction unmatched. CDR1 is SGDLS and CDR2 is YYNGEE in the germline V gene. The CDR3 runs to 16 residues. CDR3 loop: CASSNTAGGRRPTQYF. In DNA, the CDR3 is TGTGCCAGCAGCAACACAGCGGGGGGGAGGCGGCCTACGCAGTATTTT.

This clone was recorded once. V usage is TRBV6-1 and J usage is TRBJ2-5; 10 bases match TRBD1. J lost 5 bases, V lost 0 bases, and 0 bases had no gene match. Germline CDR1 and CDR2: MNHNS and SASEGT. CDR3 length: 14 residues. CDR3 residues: CASSEAGQGETQYF. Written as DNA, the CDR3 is TGTGCCAGCAGTGAAGCGGGACAGGGGGAGACCCAGTACTTC.

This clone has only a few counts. CDR3 in amino acids: CAARTANYGYTF. The CDR3 nucleotides read TGTGCCGCCCGGACAGCAAACTATGGCTACACCTTC. The rearrangement links TRBV6-5 to TRBJ1-2, with D tentatively TRBD1 (6 bases). The V gene's germline CDR1 is MNHEY and CDR2 SVGAGI. Trimming removed 11 bases at V and 2 bases at J, with 12 bases between. The CDR3 runs 12 residues.

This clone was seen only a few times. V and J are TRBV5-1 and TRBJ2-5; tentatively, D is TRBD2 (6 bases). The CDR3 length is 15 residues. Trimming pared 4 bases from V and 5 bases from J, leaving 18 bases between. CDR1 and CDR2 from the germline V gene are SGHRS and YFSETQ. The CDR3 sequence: CASSRGTDPPETQYF. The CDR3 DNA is TGCGCCAGCAGCCGGGGGACGGACCCTCCGGAGACCCAGTACTTC.

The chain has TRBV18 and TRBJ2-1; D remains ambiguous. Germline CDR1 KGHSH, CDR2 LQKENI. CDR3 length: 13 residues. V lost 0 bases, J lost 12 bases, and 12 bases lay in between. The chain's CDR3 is CASSPPERLPQFF. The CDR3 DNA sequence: TGTGCCAGCTCACCACCGGAGCGTCTTCCGCAGTTCTTC.

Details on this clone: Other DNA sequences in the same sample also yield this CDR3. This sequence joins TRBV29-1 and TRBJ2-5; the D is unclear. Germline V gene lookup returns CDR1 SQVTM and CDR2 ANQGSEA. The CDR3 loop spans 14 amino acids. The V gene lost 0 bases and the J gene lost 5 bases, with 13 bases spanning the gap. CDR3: CSVEDLDGRETQYF. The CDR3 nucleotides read TGCAGCGTTGAAGATCTAGATGGTAGGGAGACCCAGTACTTC. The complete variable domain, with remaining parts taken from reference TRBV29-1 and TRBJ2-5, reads SAVISQKPSRDICQRGTSLTIQCQVDSQVTMMFWYRQQPGQSLTLIATANQGSEATYESGFVIDKFPISRPNLTFSTLTVSNMSPEDSSIYLCSVEDLDGRETQYFGPGTRLLVL.

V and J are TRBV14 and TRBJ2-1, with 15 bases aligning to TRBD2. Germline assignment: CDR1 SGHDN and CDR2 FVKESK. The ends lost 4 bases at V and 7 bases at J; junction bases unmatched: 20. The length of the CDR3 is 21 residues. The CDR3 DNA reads TGTGCCAGCAGCCTCATAGGGGCCTCCGGGACTAGCGGGAGGATAGAAAATGAGCAGTTCTTC. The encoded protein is CASSLIGASGTSGRIENEQFF.